The sequence of this T cell receptor beta chain was determined in a study of shared clonotypes between healthy human individuals. The assay used deep level. Sequencing used immunoSEQ multiplex PCR; TCRdb keeps in-frame clones, though not all of them. The sample lists 500,000 or so clones; roughly 95% were seen once. This CDR3 is built from 15 residues. Trimming stripped 1 base from V and 2 bases from J, with 8 bases between. The germline V gene encodes CDR1 SEHNR and CDR2 FQNEAQ (reference sequence). On this clone: Its antigen is not identified.

Division of CD4+ cells produced a CD45RA+ naive subset and a CD45RA-negative memory subset. Regarding the study as a whole: Generation probabilities of non-shared clonotypes were lower (relative to those shared by all four donors).

The receptor was isolated from a woman in her twenties or thirties in good health. The chain links TRBV7-9 to TRBJ2-2; no clear D gene. Sequencing used naive CD4+ T cells sorted from blood. Subset denoted: CD45RA+ positively selected. CDR3 loop: CASSLVAVNTGELFF. The CDR3 DNA sequence: TGTGCCAGCAGCTTAGTGGCTGTAAACACCGGGGAGCTGTTTTTT.